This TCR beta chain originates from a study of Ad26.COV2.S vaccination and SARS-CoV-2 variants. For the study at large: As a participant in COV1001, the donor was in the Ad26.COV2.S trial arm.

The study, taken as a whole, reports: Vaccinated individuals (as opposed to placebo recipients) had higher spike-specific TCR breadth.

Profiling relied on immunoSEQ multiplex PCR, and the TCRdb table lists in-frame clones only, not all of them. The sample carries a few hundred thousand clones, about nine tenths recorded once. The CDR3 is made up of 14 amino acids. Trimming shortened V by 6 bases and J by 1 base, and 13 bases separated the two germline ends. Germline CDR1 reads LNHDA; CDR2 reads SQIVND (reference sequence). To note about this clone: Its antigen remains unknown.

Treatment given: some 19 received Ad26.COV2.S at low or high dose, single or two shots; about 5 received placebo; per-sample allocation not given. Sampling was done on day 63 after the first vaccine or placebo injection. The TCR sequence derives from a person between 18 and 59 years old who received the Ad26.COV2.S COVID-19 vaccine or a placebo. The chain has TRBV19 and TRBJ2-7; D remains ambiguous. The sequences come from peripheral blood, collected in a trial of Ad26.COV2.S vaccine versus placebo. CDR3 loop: CASRDDPTSYEQYF. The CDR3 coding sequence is TGTGCCAGTAGAGATGACCCTACTTCCTACGAGCAGTACTTC.